A selection of T cell receptor beta chains follows, all from one sample in a study of vaccination and CD4 T cells after COVID-19. These receptors' antigens are unknown. Each CDR3 protein gets one entry after TCRdb re-called the PCR reads with MiXCR. The table lists approximately 20,000 distinct CDR3 sequences, less than 60% of them singletons. The sequenced sample was CD4+ T cells from blood, cultured in vitro. Receptors originate from a human donor who had recovered from COVID-19. Both conserved end residues are part of each CDR3. Each record gives: J gene, V gene, D gene, clone size, CDR3 DNA, CDR3 protein. D genes are given only for firm matches. Expanded clones are given a class, and other clones once, few, many or no size at all.

j_gene: TRBJ1-1; v_gene: TRBV29-1; d_gene: NA; abundance: few; CDR3nt: TGCAGCGTTGCGAGGAGGGGGACTGAAGCTTTCTTT; CDR3aa: CSVARRGTEAFF
j_gene: TRBJ2-2; v_gene: TRBV11-1; d_gene: NA; abundance: NA; CDR3nt: TGTGCCAGCAGCCTTGGTTCAGGAGTGGCCACCGGGGAGCTGTTTTTT; CDR3aa: CASSLGSGVATGELFF
j_gene: TRBJ2-7; v_gene: TRBV10-3; d_gene: TRBD1; abundance: few; CDR3nt: TGTGCCATCAGTCCGGGACAGGGGCTTTACGAGCAGTACTTC; CDR3aa: CAISPGQGLYEQYF
j_gene: TRBJ1-2; v_gene: TRBV10-2; d_gene: NA; abundance: medium-sized; CDR3nt: TGCGCCAGCAGTGAGTCGGCCCGATCTCCCGATGGCTACACCTTC; CDR3aa: CASSESARSPDGYTF
j_gene: TRBJ2-1; v_gene: TRBV12-3/TRBV12-4; d_gene: TRBD2; abundance: NA; CDR3nt: TGTGCCAGCAGTACTGGGACTAGCAATGAGCAGTTCTTC; CDR3aa: CASSTGTSNEQFF
j_gene: TRBJ2-7; v_gene: TRBV5-1; d_gene: TRBD1; abundance: NA; CDR3nt: TGCGCCAGCAGCTTGGGGAGCTGGGGAGACAGGGGGAACTACAAGCAGTACTTC; CDR3aa: CASSLGSWGDRGNYKQYF
j_gene: TRBJ2-1; v_gene: TRBV27; d_gene: TRBD2; abundance: NA; CDR3nt: TGTGCCAGCAGTTTCCGCCGGGACTACGATGAGCAGTTCTTC; CDR3aa: CASSFRRDYDEQFF
j_gene: TRBJ2-7; v_gene: TRBV5-1; d_gene: TRBD2; abundance: NA; CDR3nt: TGCGCCAGCAGCTCAACTAGCGGGAGTTACGAGCAGTACTTC; CDR3aa: CASSSTSGSYEQYF
j_gene: TRBJ1-6; v_gene: TRBV6-1; d_gene: NA; abundance: NA; CDR3nt: TGTGCCAGCAGCGGGGTCCATAATTCACCCCTCCACTTT; CDR3aa: CASSGVHNSPLHF
j_gene: TRBJ2-2; v_gene: TRBV11-2; d_gene: NA; abundance: NA; CDR3nt: TGTGCCAGCAGCCATAGGGCAGTCAACACCGGGGAGCTGTTTTTT; CDR3aa: CASSHRAVNTGELFF
j_gene: TRBJ1-3; v_gene: TRBV7-7; d_gene: NA; abundance: NA; CDR3nt: TGTGCTAGCAGCTTAGGAGGGACTGAGGGAAACACCATATATTTT; CDR3aa: CASSLGGTEGNTIYF
j_gene: TRBJ2-7; v_gene: TRBV7-2; d_gene: TRBD2; abundance: NA; CDR3nt: TGTGCCAGCACCCCTGGGGCGGGAGAACTCTACGAGCAGTACTTC; CDR3aa: CASTPGAGELYEQYF
j_gene: TRBJ1-2; v_gene: TRBV28; d_gene: TRBD1; abundance: few; CDR3nt: TGTGCCGGAGCCAGGGGGAACTATGGCTACACCTTC; CDR3aa: CAGARGNYGYTF
j_gene: TRBJ1-2; v_gene: TRBV7-9; d_gene: NA; abundance: NA; CDR3nt: TGTGCCAGCAGCTTAGTTGGTACTGGCTACACCTTC; CDR3aa: CASSLVGTGYTF
j_gene: TRBJ2-2; v_gene: TRBV27; d_gene: NA; abundance: NA; CDR3nt: TGTGCCAGCAGTTTTCGGAGGACCGGGGAGCTGTTTTTT; CDR3aa: CASSFRRTGELFF
j_gene: TRBJ2-7; v_gene: TRBV27; d_gene: TRBD1; abundance: few; CDR3nt: TGTGCCAGCAGAGTTGCGGGACAGGGGTACGAGCAGTACTTC; CDR3aa: CASRVAGQGYEQYF